This T cell receptor (beta chain) was captured by sequencing in a study of radiotherapy plus CTLA-4 blockade in lung cancer. General study points: Tumor-origin TCR clones grew in blood after radiotherapy plus ipilimumab. Strongest reported response predictors: early blood clone changes and post-radiation interferon-beta.

Worth noting for this clone: Its antigen is currently unknown.

Repertoires were generated with immunoSEQ multiplex PCR, while TCRdb's copy carries only in-frame clones and drops some. The repertoire holds about 32,000 clones, with 70% to 75% as singletons. Germline CDR1 KGHSH, CDR2 LQKENI. The V end was cut by 7 bases, the J end by 0 bases, with 22 bases between. The CDR3 is 18 amino acids. The sequencing here drew on peripheral blood, taken from a patient treated with radiotherapy plus ipilimumab. The chain has TRBV18 and TRBJ1-5; D gene uncertain. This sequence was found in a human donor with non-small cell lung cancer that progressed on radiotherapy plus ipilimumab. CDR3 bases: TGTGCCAGCTTCCATAATACCCTAATGGATTATAGCAATCAGCCCCAGCATTTT. It encodes CASFHNTLMDYSNQPQHF.